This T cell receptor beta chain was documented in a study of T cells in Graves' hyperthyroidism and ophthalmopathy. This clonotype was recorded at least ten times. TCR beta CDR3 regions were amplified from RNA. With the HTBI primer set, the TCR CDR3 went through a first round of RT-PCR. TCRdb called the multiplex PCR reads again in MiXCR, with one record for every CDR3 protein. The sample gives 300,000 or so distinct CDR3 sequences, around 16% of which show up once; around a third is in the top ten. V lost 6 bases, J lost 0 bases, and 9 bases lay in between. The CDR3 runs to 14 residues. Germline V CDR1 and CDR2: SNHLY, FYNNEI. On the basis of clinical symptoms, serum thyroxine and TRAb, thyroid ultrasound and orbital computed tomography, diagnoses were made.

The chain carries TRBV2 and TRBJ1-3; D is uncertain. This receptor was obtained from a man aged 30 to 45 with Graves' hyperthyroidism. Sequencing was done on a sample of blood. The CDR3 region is CASRGYGSGNTIYF. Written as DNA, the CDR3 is TGTGCCAGCAGGGGCTATGGCTCTGGAAACACCATATATTTT.